Shown below are 20 T cell receptor beta chains from a single sample sequenced in a study of blood T cell repertoires in COVID-19. The table came from immunoSEQ multiplex PCR; TCRdb's copy has only in-frame clones and leaves some out. The sample records tens of thousands of clones, just over 90% being singletons. The sequencing sample was made of peripheral blood. The receptors were gathered from a woman aged 45 to 65 in a cohort sampled during active COVID-19.

This rearrangement joins TRBV14 to TRBJ1-1; D remains unclear. Between the trimmed V and J ends, which lost 3 bases and 7 bases, there was a span of 6 bases. Germline CDR1 SGHDN, CDR2 FVKESK. CDR3 length: 11 residues. CDR3 bases: TGTGCCAGCAGCCAGGAGTTTGAAGCTTTCTTT. This translates into CASSQEFEAFF.

This chain links TRBV19 with TRBJ2-3; 8 bases agree with TRBD1. This CDR3 contains 14 residues. From germline, CDR1 is LNHDA and CDR2 SQIVND (reference sequence). With 3 bases clipped from V and 4 bases from J, the junction kept 3 bases outside the gene matches. The CDR3 DNA reads as TGTGCCAGTAGTATGGGGACAGGATCAGATACGCAGTATTTT. Translated, it gives CASSMGTGSDTQYF.

The J gene is TRBJ2-2, the V gene TRBV5-6; D gene uncertain. CDR1 SGHDT and CDR2 YYEEEE come from the germline V gene. This CDR3 contains 15 residues. The V end was cut by 2 bases, the J end by 4 bases, with 12 bases between. Written as DNA, the CDR3 is TGTGCCAGCAGCTTAGGTCCGCCGGGCACCGGGGAGCTGTTTTTT. Residues: CASSLGPPGTGELFF.

A word on this clone: This same CDR3 is encoded by further DNA sequences in the sample. The genes are TRBV14 and TRBJ2-7; 7 bases match TRBD2. The V segment lost 5 bases and the J segment 0 bases; nucleotides outside the gene matches: 7. Germline CDR1 and CDR2: SGHDN and FVKESK. CDR3 size: 15 residues. This CDR3 reads CASSSTSTYSYEQYF. In DNA form, the CDR3 reads TGTGCCAGCAGCTCGACTAGCACTTACTCCTACGAGCAGTACTTC.

The chain joins TRBV30 to TRBJ2-3; 12 nucleotides align to TRBD2. CDR1 GTSNPN and CDR2 SVGIG come from the germline V gene (reference sequence). The CDR3 consists of 17 residues. The V segment lost 2 bases and the J segment 3 bases; nucleotides outside the gene matches: 9. CDR3 nucleotide sequence: TGTGCCTGGAGTCGACTCTCTAGCGGGGGGGCAACAGATACGCAGTATTTT. It is translated as CAWSRLSSGGATDTQYF. The variable domain in full, with the rest retrieved from reference TRBV30 and TRBJ2-3, is SQTIHQWPATLVQPVGSPLSLECTVEGTSNPNLYWYRQAAGRGLQLLFYSVGIGQISSEVPQNLSASRPQDRQFILSSKKLLLSDSGFYLCAWSRLSSGGATDTQYFGPGTRLTVL.

In this sample, this clone turned up once. The chain has TRBV12-3 or TRBV12-4 and TRBJ2-7; D is uncertain. The CDR3 spans 13 residues. V gave up 1 base and J gave up 6 bases, with 10 bases separating them. The CDR3 loop reads CASSLGFRGEQYF. In DNA form, the CDR3 reads TGTGCCAGCAGTTTAGGTTTCCGCGGCGAGCAGTACTTC.

The chain has TRBV3-1 (or the pseudogene TRBV3-2) and TRBJ2-3; possible D gene TRBD2, 7 bases. V dropped 6 bases and J dropped 9 bases, with 13 bases sitting between them. CDR3 length equals 12 residues. Germline loops: CDR1 LGHDT, CDR2 YNNKEL (reference sequence). The CDR3 loop reads CASRGGDFTQYF. The CDR3 bases are TGTGCCAGCAGAGGGGGGGACTTCACGCAGTATTTT.

The chain employs TRBV6-5 and TRBJ2-2, with 9 bases fitting TRBD1. Germline loops: CDR1 MNHEY, CDR2 SVGAGI. The CDR3 contains 13 residues. CDR3 nucleotide sequence: TGTGCTACCGGGACAGGGTGGAGCGGGGAGCTGTTTTTT. This encodes CATGTGWSGELFF.

This chain connects TRBV27 to TRBJ1-5; 7 positions agree with TRBD1. The CDR3 has 15 residues. V shed 7 bases and J 2 bases; nucleotides not matched to a gene: 8. The germline CDR1 and CDR2 sequences are MNHEY and SMNVEV (reference sequence). CDR3 nucleotides: TGTGCCAGCAAAGCCGAAGGACAGGGCAATCAGCCCCAGCATTTT. Residues: CASKAEGQGNQPQHF.

This clone has just one count. The chain employs TRBV25-1 and TRBJ2-1; a possible D gene is TRBD1 (7 bases). Trimming stripped 6 bases from V and 9 bases from J, with 12 bases between. Germline V gene lookup returns CDR1 MGHDK and CDR2 SYGVNS. The CDR3 extends over 12 amino acids. The CDR3 protein is CASSHRGGEQFF. CDR3 nucleotides: TGTGCCAGCAGCCACAGGGGAGGTGAGCAGTTCTTC. Using reference TRBV25-1 and TRBJ2-1 for the parts outside the CDR3, the full variable domain is EADIYQTPRYLVIGTGKKITLECSQTMGHDKMYWYQQDPGMELHLIHYSYGVNSTEKGDLSSESTVSRIRTEHFPLTLESARPSHTSQYLCASSHRGGEQFFGPGTRLTVL.

The chain joins TRBV2 to TRBJ1-4; 8 bases line up with TRBD1. The length of the CDR3 is 16 residues. The V and J ends lost 6 bases and 4 bases, in that order; junction bases with no gene match: 10. The germline gives CDR1 SNHLY, CDR2 FYNNEI. The CDR3 sequence: CASRLRTGSNNEKLFF. In DNA form, the CDR3 reads TGTGCCAGCAGGCTTAGGACAGGGTCCAATAATGAAAAACTGTTTTTT.

The chain links TRBV19 to TRBJ2-2; D not resolved. The CDR3 runs 14 residues. Germline CDR1 LNHDA, CDR2 SQIVND (reference sequence). The germline V and J ends were trimmed by 4 bases and 1 base, with 7 bases remaining between them. The CDR3 region is CASSNPGNTGELFF. CDR3 DNA sequence: TGTGCCAGTAGTAATCCAGGGAACACCGGGGAGCTGTTTTTT.

The chain combines TRBV5-5 with TRBJ1-4, with 8 bases lining up with TRBD1. Germline V gene sequence: CDR1 SGHKS, CDR2 YYEKEE (reference sequence). The trim removed 2 bases at V and 7 bases at J, leaving 7 bases unmatched. This CDR3 contains 15 residues. The CDR3 loop reads CASSFAGGDGEKLFF. CDR3 bases: TGTGCCAGCAGCTTTGCAGGGGGCGACGGTGAAAAACTGTTTTTT.

The chain has TRBV15 and TRBJ1-5, with TRBD1 as a possible D gene (6 bases). In germline, CDR1 is LNHNV, CDR2 YYDKDF (reference sequence). V shed 0 bases and J shed 3 bases, with 15 bases lying between them. The length of the CDR3 is 17 residues. CDR3 residues: CATSRDALDSINQPQHF. The CDR3, as DNA: TGTGCCACCAGCAGAGATGCGCTGGACAGCATCAATCAGCCCCAGCATTTT.

The chain has TRBV3-1 (or the pseudogene TRBV3-2) and TRBJ1-2; D uncertain. The CDR3 sequence is 15 residues long. The V gene lost 2 bases and the J gene lost 0 bases, with 10 bases spanning the gap. The germline gives CDR1 LGHDT, CDR2 YNNKEL (reference sequence). The CDR3 DNA reads as TGTGCCAGCAGCCAATTCCACAGCCCTAACTATGGCTACACCTTC. Its protein is CASSQFHSPNYGYTF.

V is TRBV18 and J is TRBJ2-7, with D tentatively TRBD1 (5 bases). The CDR3 runs to 16 residues. V dropped 6 bases and J dropped 1 base, with 19 bases sitting between them. Germline V lookup: CDR1 KGHSH, CDR2 LQKENI. CDR3 in DNA: TGTGCCAGCTCCCCGACCCAACAGGTCGGGTCCTACGAGCAGTACTTC. Translating gives CASSPTQQVGSYEQYF.

The CDR3 region is CAIRTGGNEQFF. Here the CDR3 DNA reads TGTGCCATCAGGACAGGGGGCAATGAGCAGTTCTTC. The chain combines TRBV10-3 with TRBJ2-1; 9 nucleotides align to TRBD1. V gave up 6 bases and J gave up 6 bases; unmatched junction bases: 0. The V gene's germline CDR1 is ENHRY and CDR2 SYGVKD. CDR3 length: 12 amino acids.

CDR3 sequence: CASSPRPGQGPYNEQFF. In DNA, the CDR3 is TGTGCCAGCAGTCCACGTCCGGGACAGGGGCCTTACAATGAGCAGTTCTTC. The chain recombines TRBV27 with TRBJ2-1; 10 nucleotides align to TRBD1. With V trimmed by 5 bases and J by 4 bases, 11 bases remained unmatched. The CDR3 consists of 17 residues. From germline, CDR1 is MNHEY and CDR2 SMNVEV (reference sequence).

J is TRBJ1-4 and V is TRBV5-3; no clear D. TRBV5-3 is an open reading frame, and its role is uncertain. The CDR3 spans 11 residues. V was cut by 5 bases and J by 14 bases, with 13 bases left in between. The CDR3 sequence: CARRTISGLFF. CDR3 DNA sequence: TGTGCCAGAAGGACTATCTCGGGGCTGTTTTTT.

This rearrangement joins TRBV5-6 to TRBJ1-2; tentatively, D is TRBD1 (5 bases). This CDR3 comprises 13 residues. Looked up from germline, CDR1 is SGHDT and CDR2 is YYEEEE. The V end lost 4 bases, the J end lost 8 bases, and 15 bases lay between the germline ends. The CDR3 nucleotides are TGTGCCAGCAGCCCAATGGCCAGGGTGGGCTACACCTTC. It translates to CASSPMARVGYTF.